The clone carrying this TCR beta chain was seen a handful of times. The antigen remains unidentified. The data originate from a study of T-cell reconstitution after alpha-beta-depleted transplantation in children. Study-level findings and limits: T-cell counts and diversity at one year following transplant were attributed mainly to newly produced T cells. Reports say that about two months after transplant, the alpha-beta T cells came out of several hundred graft clones that had expanded.

Library preparation (for TCRbeta) was performed with unique molecular identifiers. Using its own MiXCR run on the PCR reads, TCRdb lists one record per CDR3 protein. The sample records about 610,000 distinct CDR3 sequences, roughly a quarter being singletons. The sequence was obtained from a boy in the first two years of life with Wiskott-Aldrich syndrome, due to receive a stem cell transplant. The source material was PBMCs, sampled before TCRalphabeta/CD19-depleted stem cell transplant.

The CDR3 here is CASKGLADSNTGELFF. Written as DNA, the CDR3 is TGTGCCAGCAAGGGACTAGCGGACTCGAACACCGGGGAGCTGTTTTTT. The chain carries TRBV27 and TRBJ2-2, with 11 bases that match TRBD2. The V gene's germline CDR1 is MNHEY and CDR2 SMNVEV (reference sequence). This CDR3 contains 16 residues. Germline trimming cut 7 bases from V and 0 bases from J; bases unmatched to any gene: 4.